This note documents a single T cell receptor (beta chain) sequence. Its antigen is not known. Here immunoSEQ multiplex PCR was the method, and the copy in TCRdb shows in-frame clones only, minus some. The repertoire consists of 150,000 to 200,000 clones, with around 90% occurring once and the leading ten covering about 24%. The CDR3 contains 14 residues. Germline assignment: CDR1 DFQATT and CDR2 SNEGSKA (reference sequence). Trimming took 3 bases from V and 7 from J, leaving 16 bases between them. The data were obtained in a study of T cell responses to AZD1222 COVID-19 vaccine. The study's findings and limits: Repertoires were collected only later (after the peak T cell response had occurred).

The V gene is TRBV20-1, the J gene TRBJ2-1; D is ambiguous. The source material was peripheral blood, sampled 28 days after the second AZD1222 dose. The clonotype comes from an adult who received the AZD1222 COVID-19 vaccine. The CDR3 loop is CSASKVATGNEQFF. For the CDR3, the DNA is TGCAGTGCTAGTAAAGTAGCAACCGGGAATGAGCAGTTCTTC.